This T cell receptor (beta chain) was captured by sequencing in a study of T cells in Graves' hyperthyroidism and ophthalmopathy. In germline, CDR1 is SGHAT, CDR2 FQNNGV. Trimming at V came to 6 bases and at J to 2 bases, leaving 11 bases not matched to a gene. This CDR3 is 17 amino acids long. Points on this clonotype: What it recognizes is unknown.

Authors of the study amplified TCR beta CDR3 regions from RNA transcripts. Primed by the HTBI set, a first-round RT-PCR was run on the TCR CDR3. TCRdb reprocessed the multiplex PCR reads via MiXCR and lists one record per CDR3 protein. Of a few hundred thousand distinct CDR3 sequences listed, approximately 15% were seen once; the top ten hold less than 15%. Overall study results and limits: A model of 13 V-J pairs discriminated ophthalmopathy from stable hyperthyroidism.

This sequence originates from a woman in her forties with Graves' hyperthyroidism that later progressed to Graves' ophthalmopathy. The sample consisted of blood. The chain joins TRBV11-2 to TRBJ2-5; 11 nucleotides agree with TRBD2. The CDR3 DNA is TGTGCCAGCAGTTACAGAAGAGTAGCGGGAGGGCAAGAGACCCAGTACTTC. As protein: CASSYRRVAGGQETQYF. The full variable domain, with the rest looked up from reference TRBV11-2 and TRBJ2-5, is EAGVAQSPRYKIIEKRQSVAFWCNPISGHATLYWYQQILGQGPKLLIQFQNNGVVDDSQLPKDRFSAERLKGVDSTLKIQPAKLEDSAVYLCASSYRRVAGGQETQYFGPGTRLLVL.